The 32 T cell receptor beta chains listed next were all sequenced from one sample in a study of blood T cell repertoires in COVID-19. Libraries were prepared by immunoSEQ multiplex PCR; TCRdb keeps only in-frame clonotypes and omits some of them. The repertoire holds some 75,000 clones, with around 80% as singletons. The sequencing input was peripheral blood. Receptors originate from a man aged 45-65 years with COVID-19, enrolled during active disease.

This clone came up once. The gene calls are TRBV6-5 and TRBJ2-3; perhaps TRBD2 as D (6 bases). Germline CDR1 reads MNHEY; CDR2 reads SVGAGI. The CDR3 length is 15 residues. The V end lost 0 bases, the J end lost 0 bases, and 7 bases lay between the germline ends. DNA of the CDR3: TGTGCCAGCAGTTACTCAAGCGGGAGCACAGATACGCAGTATTTT. Translated: CASSYSSGSTDTQYF.

The chain couples TRBV11-2 to TRBJ2-6, with D tentatively TRBD2 (6 bases). The CDR3 contains 15 residues. The V and J ends lost 1 base and 2 bases respectively, with 6 bases between them. The V gene's germline CDR1 is SGHAT and CDR2 FQNNGV. CDR3 nucleotide sequence: TGTGCCAGCAGCTTAGGGGGGGCTGGGGCCAACGTCCTGACTTTC. Protein sequence: CASSLGGAGANVLTF.

In nucleotides, the CDR3 is TGTGCCTGGAAGTCACAGGGACAAGAGACCCAGTACTTC. Translated: CAWKSQGQETQYF. The V and J genes are TRBV30 and TRBJ2-5; TRBD1 might be the D (6 bases). CDR1 and CDR2 from the germline V gene are GTSNPN and SVGIG (reference sequence). The V and J ends lost 4 bases and 2 bases respectively, with 11 bases between them. The CDR3 is 13 amino acids.

The genes are TRBV6-5 and TRBJ2-1; D is possibly TRBD1 (5 bases). V lost 2 bases and J 10 bases, leaving 12 bases between the germline ends. Germline-derived CDR1 and CDR2 are MNHEY and SVGAGI. The CDR3 is 13 residues long. The CDR3 protein is CASSYIRGREQFF. The CDR3 DNA reads as TGTGCCAGCAGTTACATTAGGGGCCGGGAGCAGTTCTTC.

In its sample, this clone was seen a few times. The chain couples TRBV28 to TRBJ1-5; 9 bases align to TRBD1. V was pared by 6 bases and J by 4 bases, with 4 bases of the junction left unmatched. Germline CDR1 is MDHEN and CDR2 is SYDVKM. The CDR3 is 14 residues long. The CDR3 loop reads CASRGTGNNQPQHF. As DNA, the CDR3 is TGTGCCAGCAGAGGGACAGGGAATAATCAGCCCCAGCATTTT. The full variable domain, completed using reference TRBV28 and TRBJ1-5, is DVKVTQSSRYLVKRTGEKVFLECVQDMDHENMFWYRQDPGLGLRLIYFSYDVKMKEKGDIPEGYSVSREKKERFSLILESASTNQTSMYLCASRGTGNNQPQHFGDGTRLSIL.

This chain connects TRBV19 to TRBJ2-3; TRBD1 matches at 7 bases. With V trimmed by 5 bases and J by 3 bases, 17 bases remained unmatched. CDR1 is LNHDA and CDR2 is SQIVND in the germline V gene (reference sequence). This CDR3 has 18 residues. The CDR3 sequence: CASSPGYRQGPWTDTQYF. The CDR3 nucleotides read TGTGCCAGTAGTCCGGGATACCGACAGGGTCCCTGGACAGATACGCAGTATTTT.

V usage is TRBV25-1 and J usage is TRBJ1-1; D call uncertain. The CDR3 runs to 14 residues. V was cut by 4 bases and J by 6 bases, with 15 bases left in between. Germline V lookup: CDR1 MGHDK, CDR2 SYGVNS. The DNA for the CDR3 is TGTGCCAGCAGTGCCAGTTCAACTAGCTCTGAAGCTTTCTTT. This codes for CASSASSTSSEAFF.

The V and J genes are TRBV5-1 and TRBJ1-6, with D unclear. In germline, CDR1 is SGHRS, CDR2 YFSETQ. The CDR3 spans 15 residues. Trimming took 0 bases from V and 0 from J, leaving 4 bases between them. In DNA form, the CDR3 reads TGCGCCAGCAGCTTGGATCACTCCTATAATTCACCCCTCCACTTT. This encodes CASSLDHSYNSPLHF.

About this clone: A junction end diverges from the germline sequence, so it may reflect a read error. V usage is TRBV7-2 and J usage is TRBJ2-1; 9 bases line up with TRBD2. This CDR3 region has 15 residues. Germline loops: CDR1 SGHTA, CDR2 FQGNSA. The CDR3 DNA reads as TGTGCCAGCAGTTTAGCGGGAGTGAGCTACAATGAGCAGTTCTTC. This encodes CASSLAGVSYNEQFF.

The chain links TRBV6-2 or TRBV6-3 to TRBJ1-4; D is uncertain. V lost 5 bases to trimming and J lost 6 bases, with 4 bases between them. This CDR3 contains 11 residues. Germline V gene data show CDR1 as MNHEY and CDR2 as SVGEGT. Here the CDR3 DNA reads TGTGCCAGCAGTCGAGATGAAAAACTGTTTTTT. Translating gives CASSRDEKLFF.

The chain has TRBV15 and TRBJ2-5; maybe TRBD1 (6 bases). The CDR3 sequence is 16 residues long. The germline V gene encodes CDR1 LNHNV and CDR2 YYDKDF (reference sequence). The V gene lost 4 bases and the J gene lost 0 bases, with 15 bases spanning the gap. The CDR3 protein is CATSTRGTGYQETQYF. CDR3 bases: TGTGCCACCAGCACAAGGGGAACAGGGTACCAAGAGACCCAGTACTTC.

The J gene is TRBJ1-5, the V gene TRBV30; no definite D call. Germline V gene sequence: CDR1 GTSNPN, CDR2 SVGIG (reference sequence). The CDR3 length is 12 residues. V gave up 5 bases and J gave up 4 bases, with 9 bases separating them. As DNA, the CDR3 is TGTGCCTGGGGTCTCAGGAATCAGCCCCAGCATTTT. This gives the protein CAWGLRNQPQHF.

The chain recombines TRBV25-1 with TRBJ2-1; 8 bases map to TRBD1. CDR1 MGHDK and CDR2 SYGVNS come from the germline V gene. The length of the CDR3 is 13 residues. V trimming: 4 bases; J trimming: 9 bases; junction bases outside the gene matches: 5. This chain's CDR3 is CASSGRGLGEQFF. Written as DNA, the CDR3 is TGTGCCAGCAGTGGCAGGGGGCTTGGTGAGCAGTTCTTC.

The table lists this clone with a count of one. The chain employs TRBV4-2 and TRBJ1-2, with D unclear. The CDR3 consists of 15 residues. The germline gives CDR1 LGHNA, CDR2 YNFKEQ. Trimming took off 4 bases at V and 8 bases at J, with 20 bases between the two ends. CDR3: CASSLQPRPEEGYTF. The CDR3, as DNA: TGTGCCAGCAGCCTTCAGCCCCGTCCCGAGGAGGGCTACACCTTC.

This clone was detected once. The chain recombines TRBV5-1 with TRBJ1-2; 7 nucleotides align to TRBD1. Trimming took 0 bases from V and 2 from J; bases not matched to a gene: 7. CDR1 and CDR2 from the germline V gene are SGHRS and YFSETQ. The CDR3 spans 16 residues. The CDR3 region has the DNA TGCGCCAGCAGCTTGGCCAAGCGAGGGGGCAACTATGGCTACACCTTC. The encoded protein is CASSLAKRGGNYGYTF.

The V and J genes are TRBV28 and TRBJ1-5; D possibly corresponds to TRBD1 (5 bases). This CDR3 is 15 amino acids long. CDR1 is MDHEN, CDR2 SYDVKM, per germline. V was shortened by 2 bases and J by 7 bases, with 15 bases between the two germline ends. In nucleotides, the CDR3 is TGTGCCAGCAGTTTAGGCCCAGGGTCGGCCCAGCCCCAGCATTTT. Amino acid sequence: CASSLGPGSAQPQHF.

This clone was seen only a few times. The genes are TRBV7-9 and TRBJ1-2; D uncertain. Trimming left V 5 bases short and J 6 bases short, with 13 bases between. This CDR3 is 13 amino acids long. Per germline, CDR1 SEHNR and CDR2 FQNEAQ (reference sequence). CDR3 sequence: CASSLGLADGYTF. The CDR3 DNA reads as TGTGCCAGCAGCCTAGGACTCGCCGATGGCTACACCTTC.

The chain carries TRBV5-6 and TRBJ1-2; the D gene is possibly TRBD1 (6 bases). Trimming cost V 3 bases and J 2 bases, with 11 bases left between them. CDR3 length: 14 residues. Germline CDR1 SGHDT, CDR2 YYEEEE. CDR3 sequence reads: CASSWTAENYGYTF. The CDR3 DNA sequence: TGTGCCAGCAGCTGGACAGCGGAGAACTATGGCTACACCTTC.

This clone is medium-sized (0.01 to 0.1%) within its sample. The genes are TRBV6-4 and TRBJ2-2; 11 bases are a match to TRBD1. Germline loops: CDR1 MRHNA, CDR2 SNTAGT. Trimming took 3 bases from V and 4 from J; bases not matched to a gene: 1. The CDR3 sequence is 15 residues long. CDR3 DNA sequence: TGTGCCAGCAGTGATGGGACAGGGGGCACCGGGGAGCTGTTTTTT. The encoded protein is CASSDGTGGTGELFF.

The rearrangement uses TRBV28 and TRBJ2-4; D might be TRBD2 (6 bases). Germline assignment: CDR1 MDHEN and CDR2 SYDVKM. The ends were cut back, 3 bases at V and 10 bases at J, with 28 bases in the middle. The CDR3 is made up of 18 amino acids. The chain's CDR3 is CASSFFPPSRSGGGIQYF. The CDR3 DNA is TGTGCCAGCAGTTTCTTCCCCCCCTCGAGGAGCGGAGGAGGGATTCAGTACTTC. Variable domain in full (rest from reference TRBV28 and TRBJ2-4): DVKVTQSSRYLVKRTGEKVFLECVQDMDHENMFWYRQDPGLGLRLIYFSYDVKMKEKGDIPEGYSVSREKKERFSLILESASTNQTSMYLCASSFFPPSRSGGGIQYFGAGTRLSVL.

In its sample, this clone was seen once. This chain connects TRBV21-1 to TRBJ2-7; the DNA was not compared with TRBD2, the D call given in the table. TRBV21-1 is tagged as a pseudogene. The CDR3 contains 16 residues. In DNA form, the CDR3 reads TGTGCCAGCAGCAAAGTCCTAGCGGGAGAGGAGCGGGAGCAGTACTTC. It specifies CASSKVLAGEEREQYF.

J is TRBJ1-2 and V is TRBV6-6; TRBD1 might be the D (6 bases). The CDR3 spans 15 residues. Germline V gives CDR1 MNHNY, CDR2 SVGAGI (reference sequence). Trimming stripped 6 bases from V and 4 bases from J, with 18 bases between. DNA of the CDR3: TGTGCCAGCAGCCAAACTTCGGGGGGCTCCTATGGCTACACCTTC. Translation: CASSQTSGGSYGYTF.

The table lists this clone with a count of one. The chain has TRBV18 and TRBJ2-3; no clear D. The germline gives CDR1 KGHSH, CDR2 LQKENI. The V and J ends lost 0 bases and 5 bases respectively, with 6 bases between them. The length of the CDR3 is 13 residues. The CDR3 loop is CASSPPSQDTQYF. CDR3 in DNA: TGTGCCAGCTCACCACCGAGTCAAGATACGCAGTATTTT.

This clone came up a few times. This rearrangement joins TRBV4-2 to TRBJ2-1; 12 nucleotides agree with TRBD2. This CDR3 has 16 residues. The germline gives CDR1 LGHNA, CDR2 YNFKEQ. J lost 8 bases, V lost 1 base, and 6 bases had no gene match. The CDR3 DNA sequence: TGTGCCAGCAGCCAAGGCCCTAGCGGGAGGGGCGATGAGCAGTTCTTC. It yields the protein CASSQGPSGRGDEQFF.

This chain links TRBV19 with TRBJ2-2, with 7 bases matching TRBD1. The germline CDR1 and CDR2 sequences are LNHDA and SQIVND (reference sequence). The CDR3 spans 14 residues. V shed 10 bases and J 4 bases; nucleotides not matched to a gene: 9. In DNA form, the CDR3 reads TGTGCCACCAGAGACAGGGCCGGCACCGGGGAGCTGTTTTTT. This sequence encodes CATRDRAGTGELFF.

The rearrangement links TRBV11-2 to TRBJ2-2; no reliable D call. V shed 1 base and J shed 5 bases, with 17 bases lying between them. From germline, CDR1 is SGHAT and CDR2 FQNNGV. This CDR3 is 17 amino acids long. CDR3 protein: CASSLGWAPSSTGELFF. DNA of the CDR3: TGTGCCAGCAGCTTAGGGTGGGCCCCGAGTTCGACCGGGGAGCTGTTTTTT.

The CDR3 is CASAGSVHEQYF. DNA for the CDR3: TGTGCCAGCGCCGGTAGCGTCCACGAGCAGTACTTC. The V call is TRBV7-2, the J call TRBJ2-7, with a possible D match to TRBD2 (5 bases). Germline CDR1 reads SGHTA; CDR2 reads FQGNSA. There are 12 residues in the CDR3. V lost 8 bases and J 5 bases, leaving 13 bases between the germline ends.

This clone was observed once. The chain couples TRBV14 to TRBJ1-4; D is unresolved. Deletions cut 0 bases from V and 6 bases from J, with 11 bases between. Germline V gene lookup returns CDR1 SGHDN and CDR2 FVKESK. The CDR3 runs to 15 residues. CDR3: CASSQDKAGYEKLFF. CDR3 bases: TGTGCCAGCAGCCAAGACAAGGCAGGCTATGAAAAACTGTTTTTT.

V is TRBV10-2 and J is TRBJ1-5; D is undetermined. Germline V gene data show CDR1 as WSHSY and CDR2 as SAAADI. The CDR3 runs 13 residues. V was pared by 4 bases and J by 3 bases, with 7 bases between. The CDR3 here is CASSGANNQPQHF. The DNA for the CDR3 is TGCGCCAGCAGTGGGGCCAACAATCAGCCCCAGCATTTT.

V and J are TRBV28 and TRBJ2-7; 8 bases line up with TRBD2. CDR3 length: 15 amino acids. Trimming took 5 bases from V and 7 from J; bases not matched to a gene: 13. Germline CDR1 is MDHEN and CDR2 is SYDVKM. As DNA, the CDR3 is TGTGCCAGCAGTCCCTTGACTAGCGCTATATGGGAGCAGTACTTC. Translating it yields CASSPLTSAIWEQYF.

V and J are TRBV9 and TRBJ1-2, with 9 bases lining up with TRBD1. The length of the CDR3 is 15 residues. Germline V gives CDR1 SGDLS, CDR2 YYNGEE. V was pared by 0 bases and J by 4 bases, with 4 bases of the junction left unmatched. CDR3 nucleotides: TGTGCCAGCAGCGTAGGGGACAGGGTCAGCTATGGCTACACCTTC. Residues: CASSVGDRVSYGYTF.

The chain couples TRBV19 to TRBJ2-3; TRBD1 aligns across 8 bases. Germline V gives CDR1 LNHDA, CDR2 SQIVND (reference sequence). V dropped 0 bases and J dropped 3; count of bases not matched to a gene: 5. The CDR3 loop spans 16 amino acids. CDR3 protein: CASSIDRTGITDTQYF. DNA of the CDR3: TGTGCCAGTAGTATAGATAGGACAGGGATTACAGATACGCAGTATTTT.